The clone carrying this TCR beta chain was found many times. Its antigen is unknown. MiXCR, applied by TCRdb to the reads, yields one record per CDR3 protein. The sample has around 770,000 distinct CDR3 sequences, just under 30% seen once. These data come from a study of T cell repertoires in cytomegalovirus infection. This CDR3 is built from 18 residues. V was pared by 8 bases and J by 0 bases, with 24 bases between. Germline CDR1 reads MNHEY; CDR2 reads SVGEGT. Study results and limitations: HLA-C-restricted CMV clonotypes gave the most frequent clonotype in two of eight donors.

The J gene is TRBJ2-3, the V gene TRBV6-2 or TRBV6-3, with a possible D match to TRBD2 (5 bases). This TCR was sampled from a human donor in good health (CMV status not recorded). Some clones in this sample may be carry-over from other donors' samples. This sample comprised cultured CD8+ T cells from PBMCs, obtained from culture after CMV antigen stimulation. The CDR3 loop is CASGGPSGFFISTDTQYF. The CDR3 coding sequence is TGTGCCAGCGGAGGCCCAAGTGGGTTCTTCATTAGCACAGATACGCAGTATTTT.